The 2 T cell receptor beta chains in this list originate from one sample, sequenced in a study of blood T cell repertoires in COVID-19. Clones were sequenced by immunoSEQ multiplex PCR, and TCRdb holds only the in-frame ones, with some missing. The top ten clones hold under 30% of a sample with more than 65,000 clones, more than 75% of them seen once. Sequencing input: peripheral blood. The origin of the receptors is a woman aged 80 or over with active or convalescent COVID-19.

The chain employs TRBV28 and TRBJ1-5, with a tentative D call TRBD1 (5 bases). The V gene lost 6 bases and the J gene lost 7 bases, with 16 bases spanning the gap. The CDR3 loop spans 14 amino acids. Germline lookup yields CDR1 MDHEN and CDR2 SYDVKM. This CDR3 is CASRGGVDTQPQHF. The DNA of the CDR3 is TGTGCCAGCAGGGGGGGGGTAGACACACAGCCCCAGCATTTT.

The chain is built from TRBV28 and TRBJ1-5; the D is unclear. CDR3 size: 13 residues. The V gene lost 2 bases and the J gene lost 4 bases, with 6 bases spanning the gap. Germline CDR1 MDHEN, CDR2 SYDVKM. As DNA, the CDR3 is TGTGCCAGCAGTTTAATCGGTAATCAGCCCCAGCATTTT. It encodes CASSLIGNQPQHF.